This is a list of T cell receptor beta chains from one sample in a study of blood T cells in healthy people across ages. TCRdb redid the calling of the 5' RACE reads with MiXCR, one entry per CDR3 protein. The sample lists 650,000 to 1,000,000 distinct CDR3 sequences, 36% occurring once. The sequencing sample was made of blood. These receptors were collected from a man aged 18 to 29 in good health. CDR3s include the opening cysteine and the closing phenylalanine or tryptophan. A D gene is named only where the DNA matches it firmly. Rows may omit the clone size; those that give it use once, few, many or a size class.

CDR3 length: 14; D gene: TRBD1; J gene: TRBJ1-2; clone size: .; V gene: TRBV12-3/TRBV12-4; CDR3 DNA: TGTGCCAGCAGCTTTGGGGACAGGGGGTTTGGCTACACCTTC; CDR3 protein: CASSFGDRGFGYTF
CDR3 length: 17; D gene: TRBD2; J gene: TRBJ2-1; clone size: .; V gene: TRBV7-2; CDR3 DNA: TGTGCCAGCAGCCTAAGGGCGGGGGGCCGCCTTGTTGGTGAGCAGTTCTTC; CDR3 protein: CASSLRAGGRLVGEQFF
CDR3 length: 14; D gene: .; J gene: TRBJ2-3; clone size: many; V gene: TRBV20-1; CDR3 DNA: TGCAGTGCTACCCGACTCCGAAGCACAGATACGCAGTATTTT; CDR3 protein: CSATRLRSTDTQYF
CDR3 length: 14; D gene: TRBD2; J gene: TRBJ2-1; clone size: .; V gene: TRBV29-1; CDR3 DNA: TGCAGCGTTGTAGCGGGGGACTCCTACAATGAGCAGTTCTTC; CDR3 protein: CSVVAGDSYNEQFF
CDR3 length: 18; D gene: TRBD2; J gene: TRBJ2-3; clone size: once; V gene: TRBV14; CDR3 DNA: TGTGCCAGCAGCAAAGCCCTAGCGGGGGGGCCCAGCACAGATACGCAGTATTTT; CDR3 protein: CASSKALAGGPSTDTQYF
CDR3 length: 15; D gene: .; J gene: TRBJ1-2; clone size: once; V gene: TRBV29-1; CDR3 DNA: TGCGGCGTTGAGGGGACAACCGATACTAACTATGGCTACACCTTC; CDR3 protein: CGVEGTTDTNYGYTF
CDR3 length: 14; D gene: .; J gene: TRBJ2-7; clone size: .; V gene: TRBV3-1; CDR3 DNA: TGTGCCAGCAGCCACTTGAGGAGCTCCTACGAGCAGTACTTC; CDR3 protein: CASSHLRSSYEQYF
CDR3 length: 16; D gene: .; J gene: TRBJ2-1; clone size: .; V gene: TRBV5-1; CDR3 DNA: TGCGCCAGCAGCCCTGCGGGACAGAGCTCCTACAATGAGCAGTTCTTC; CDR3 protein: CASSPAGQSSYNEQFF
CDR3 length: 15; D gene: .; J gene: TRBJ2-2; clone size: .; V gene: TRBV4-1; CDR3 DNA: TGCGCCAGCAGCCAAGTTCTCGGGGCGACCGGGGAGCTGTTTTTT; CDR3 protein: CASSQVLGATGELFF
CDR3 length: 15; D gene: TRBD1; J gene: TRBJ2-2; clone size: .; V gene: TRBV2; CDR3 DNA: TGTGCCAGCAGCCCACATAGGGGGCGAACCGGGGAGCTGTTTTTT; CDR3 protein: CASSPHRGRTGELFF
CDR3 length: 18; D gene: .; J gene: TRBJ2-5; clone size: .; V gene: TRBV21-1; CDR3 DNA: TGTGCCAGCAGCAAAAAGGGCCATACAGGGGGAAACCAAGAGACCCAGTACTTC; CDR3 protein: CASSKKGHTGGNQETQYF
CDR3 length: 18; D gene: TRBD2; J gene: TRBJ2-7; clone size: .; V gene: TRBV7-9; CDR3 DNA: TGTGCCAGCAGCTCAATTGAGTCGGGGGGACTCCATGGGTACGAGCAGTACTTC; CDR3 protein: CASSSIESGGLHGYEQYF
CDR3 length: 17; D gene: TRBD1; J gene: TRBJ1-2; clone size: .; V gene: TRBV4-3; CDR3 DNA: TGCGCCAGCAGCCAAGACGTGGTGGGACAGAGACCCTATGGCTACACCTTC; CDR3 protein: CASSQDVVGQRPYGYTF
CDR3 length: 15; D gene: .; J gene: TRBJ1-5; clone size: few; V gene: TRBV27; CDR3 DNA: TGTGCCAGCAGTCTTGGGTCATCCCCGCATCAGCCCCAGCATTTT; CDR3 protein: CASSLGSSPHQPQHF
CDR3 length: 15; D gene: .; J gene: TRBJ2-5; clone size: .; V gene: TRBV4-1; CDR3 DNA: TGCGCCAGTAAAACGGAACAGGGTGACGGGAATGAGCAGTACTTC; CDR3 protein: CASKTEQGDGNEQYF
CDR3 length: 16; D gene: TRBD1; J gene: TRBJ2-1; clone size: .; V gene: TRBV3-1; CDR3 DNA: TGTGCCAGCAGCCAACTAGGGGGCGGCTCCTACAATGAGCAGTTCTTC; CDR3 protein: CASSQLGGGSYNEQFF
CDR3 length: 13; D gene: .; J gene: TRBJ2-3; clone size: few; V gene: TRBV5-4; CDR3 DNA: TGTGCCAGCAGCTTCAGTAGCAGAGATACGCAGTATTTT; CDR3 protein: CASSFSSRDTQYF
CDR3 length: 14; D gene: TRBD1; J gene: TRBJ1-2; clone size: .; V gene: TRBV4-1; CDR3 DNA: TGCGCCAGCAGCCACGCAGGGGGCTCCTATGGCTACACCTTC; CDR3 protein: CASSHAGGSYGYTF
CDR3 length: 16; D gene: TRBD1; J gene: TRBJ1-6; clone size: few; V gene: TRBV3-1; CDR3 DNA: TGTGCCAGCAGCCCAATGTGGGACAGCTATAATTCACCCCTCCACTTT; CDR3 protein: CASSPMWDSYNSPLHF
CDR3 length: 14; D gene: .; J gene: TRBJ1-4; clone size: many; V gene: TRBV25-1; CDR3 DNA: TGTGCCAGCAGTGAATTGACAGAATCTGAAAAACTGTTTTTT; CDR3 protein: CASSELTESEKLFF
CDR3 length: 16; D gene: TRBD2; J gene: TRBJ2-2; clone size: .; V gene: TRBV10-1; CDR3 DNA: TGCGCCAGCAGACCGGGACTAGCGGCTCGCACCGGGGAGCTGTTTTTT; CDR3 protein: CASRPGLAARTGELFF
CDR3 length: 15; D gene: TRBD2; J gene: TRBJ2-1; clone size: .; V gene: TRBV20-1; CDR3 DNA: TGCAGTGCTAGACGCCGGGACTACGACTACAATGAGCAGTTCTTC; CDR3 protein: CSARRRDYDYNEQFF
CDR3 length: 16; D gene: .; J gene: TRBJ1-3; clone size: few; V gene: TRBV7-3; CDR3 DNA: TGTGCCAGCAGCTCAGGCCCCGCGAGCTCTGGAAACACCATATATTTT; CDR3 protein: CASSSGPASSGNTIYF
CDR3 length: 11; D gene: .; J gene: TRBJ1-2; clone size: few; V gene: TRBV12-3/TRBV12-4; CDR3 DNA: TGTGCCAGCAGTTTCGGGGTCGGCTACACCTTC; CDR3 protein: CASSFGVGYTF
CDR3 length: 15; D gene: .; J gene: TRBJ1-2; clone size: many; V gene: TRBV6-5; CDR3 DNA: TGTGCCAGCAAGAGGGGGACATCGGGTAACTATGGCTACACCTTC; CDR3 protein: CASKRGTSGNYGYTF
CDR3 length: 16; D gene: TRBD1; J gene: TRBJ2-7; clone size: few; V gene: TRBV12-3/TRBV12-4; CDR3 DNA: TGTGCCAGCAGTTCCAGAGGCAGGGGGCTGGTGTACGAGCAGTACTTC; CDR3 protein: CASSSRGRGLVYEQYF
CDR3 length: 13; D gene: TRBD1; J gene: TRBJ2-5; clone size: .; V gene: TRBV2; CDR3 DNA: TGTGCCAGTGGGGACAGGACTCAAGAGACCCAGTACTTC; CDR3 protein: CASGDRTQETQYF
CDR3 length: 13; D gene: .; J gene: TRBJ2-1; clone size: .; V gene: TRBV20-1; CDR3 DNA: TGCAGTGCTAGCTTCCTTGCCTTCAATGAGCAGTTCTTC; CDR3 protein: CSASFLAFNEQFF
CDR3 length: 17; D gene: TRBD1; J gene: TRBJ1-4; clone size: .; V gene: TRBV3-1; CDR3 DNA: TGTGCCAGCAGCCCGAGGGGACAGGCGGCAACTAATGAAAAACTGTTTTTT; CDR3 protein: CASSPRGQAATNEKLFF
CDR3 length: 15; D gene: TRBD1; J gene: TRBJ2-3; clone size: .; V gene: TRBV27; CDR3 DNA: TGTGCCAGCAGTCCCCGGGACAGGAGAACAGATACGCAGTATTTT; CDR3 protein: CASSPRDRRTDTQYF
CDR3 length: 15; D gene: .; J gene: TRBJ2-3; clone size: few; V gene: TRBV20-1; CDR3 DNA: TGCAGTGCCGCAGGGGGGGTAGGAGGCACAGATACGCAGTATTTT; CDR3 protein: CSAAGGVGGTDTQYF
CDR3 length: 17; D gene: .; J gene: TRBJ1-6; clone size: .; V gene: TRBV20-1; CDR3 DNA: TGCAGTGCTGAAACACGATCAACAGGGTCCTATAATTCACCCCTCCACTTT; CDR3 protein: CSAETRSTGSYNSPLHF
CDR3 length: 13; D gene: TRBD1; J gene: TRBJ1-1; clone size: .; V gene: TRBV12-3/TRBV12-4; CDR3 DNA: TGTGCCAGCAGGGATACTCAGGGGGCGGCCGCTTTCTTT; CDR3 protein: CASRDTQGAAAFF
CDR3 length: 13; D gene: .; J gene: TRBJ2-7; clone size: .; V gene: TRBV12-3/TRBV12-4; CDR3 DNA: TGTGCCAGCAGTGTGAGACAGGCAAATGAGCAGTACTTC; CDR3 protein: CASSVRQANEQYF
CDR3 length: 15; D gene: .; J gene: TRBJ2-1; clone size: .; V gene: TRBV5-1; CDR3 DNA: TGCGCCAGCAGCTTGATGGGAGTGGCCTACAATGAGCAGTTCTTC; CDR3 protein: CASSLMGVAYNEQFF
CDR3 length: 13; D gene: .; J gene: TRBJ2-7; clone size: .; V gene: TRBV27; CDR3 DNA: TGTGCCAGCAGTTCACCGGGACCGGGTGAGCAGTACTTC; CDR3 protein: CASSSPGPGEQYF
CDR3 length: 14; D gene: .; J gene: TRBJ2-4; clone size: .; V gene: TRBV21-1; CDR3 DNA: TGTGCCAGACCAACAGGTCGCCTATTTGTTTGGCAGTACTTC; CDR3 protein: CARPTGRLFVWQYF
CDR3 length: 14; D gene: TRBD1; J gene: TRBJ2-5; clone size: many; V gene: TRBV7-9; CDR3 DNA: TGTGCCAGCAGCTTCTCGGACAGGGAGGAGACCCAGTACTTC; CDR3 protein: CASSFSDREETQYF
CDR3 length: 20; D gene: .; J gene: TRBJ1-6; clone size: few; V gene: TRBV20-1; CDR3 DNA: TGCAGTGCCCCCGATCAGGGGATGGCCCCGAGATCCTGGGGGAATTCACCCCTCCACTTT; CDR3 protein: CSAPDQGMAPRSWGNSPLHF
CDR3 length: 14; D gene: .; J gene: TRBJ1-1; clone size: few; V gene: TRBV10-3; CDR3 DNA: TGTGCCTCCATCCAGGGAGGGAGCGGGACTGAAGCTTTCTTT; CDR3 protein: CASIQGGSGTEAFF
CDR3 length: 13; D gene: .; J gene: TRBJ2-7; clone size: many; V gene: TRBV7-2; CDR3 DNA: TGTGCCAGCAGCTTACAGAACTACAATGAGCAGTACTTC; CDR3 protein: CASSLQNYNEQYF